This T cell receptor (beta chain) was sequenced in a study of control samples from healthy donors and cancer patients. Using immunoSEQ multiplex PCR, the repertoire was profiled, and TCRdb retains in-frame clones only, with some absent. The sample has about 120,000 clones, over 90% seen once. V shed 5 bases, J shed 2 bases, and the junction held 15 bases outside the gene matches. CDR1 is SGHAT, CDR2 FQNNGV, per germline. The CDR3 covers 18 residues. This TCR derives from a man younger than 40 in good health. The sequencing input was blood. J is TRBJ2-3 and V is TRBV11-2, with 8 bases aligning to TRBD2. Written as DNA, the CDR3 is TGTGCCAGCAGCCTCCCACTAAGCGGGGGCGGGGACACAGATACGCAGTATTTT. Protein sequence: CASSLPLSGGGDTDTQYF.